This T cell receptor (beta chain) was found in a study of blood T cell repertoires in COVID-19. TCRdb's copy holds only in-frame clones and misses some; the assay was immunoSEQ multiplex PCR. The table records 210,000 or so clones, roughly 87% of them present only once. The CDR3 runs 14 residues. The germline gives CDR1 SNHLY, CDR2 FYNNEI. V was shortened by 2 bases and J by 5 bases, with 12 bases between the two germline ends. This rearrangement joins TRBV2 to TRBJ2-5, with D perhaps TRBD2 (5 bases). The origin of this receptor is a man in his forties with active or convalescent COVID-19. The sample comprised peripheral blood. DNA for the CDR3: TGTGCCAGCAGTGAACATAGTTGGGAGGAGACCCAGTACTTC. The encoded protein is CASSEHSWEETQYF.